What follows is one TCR beta chain and its context. The sample belongs to a study of blood T cell repertoires in COVID-19. Seattle enrolled patients during active infection and tracked them longitudinally. The germline V gene has CDR1 ENHRY and CDR2 SYGVKD. The CDR3 loop spans 13 amino acids. V was shortened by 8 bases and J by 6 bases, with 11 bases between the two germline ends. The assay was immunoSEQ multiplex PCR, and TCRdb's table has in-frame clones only and misses some. Among 70,000 or so clones listed, 76% were seen once. Sequencing was performed on peripheral blood. The TCR was taken from a man in his 60s with COVID-19, enrolled during active disease. V is TRBV10-3 and J is TRBJ1-6; D not resolved. This CDR3 is CAIGREVNSPLHF. The CDR3 coding sequence is TGTGCCATCGGTCGAGAAGTTAATTCACCCCTCCACTTT.